Presented here are 5 T cell receptor beta chains from one specimen sequenced in a study of cytomegalovirus exposure and HLA in healthy donors. PCR used 60 Vbeta primers and 13 Jbeta primers. Profiling relied on immunoSEQ multiplex PCR, and the TCRdb table lists in-frame clones only, not all of them. The sample has 110,000 or so clones, roughly 70% seen once. The sequenced material came from PBMCs. The receptors shown here come from a man aged 18 to 30 in good health and CMV-seropositive.

The V and J genes are TRBV19 and TRBJ1-1; D perhaps matches TRBD1 (6 bases). V shed 8 bases and J shed 3 bases, with 16 bases lying between them. Germline CDR1 is LNHDA and CDR2 is SQIVND (reference sequence). The CDR3 is 14 residues long. The CDR3 here is CASAYNTGHTEAFF. DNA of the CDR3: TGTGCCAGTGCGTACAACACAGGGCACACTGAAGCTTTCTTT.

This chain uses TRBV7-3 with TRBJ1-6, with TRBD1 identical over 7 bases. This CDR3 region has 14 residues. V trimming: 0 bases; J trimming: 7 bases; junction bases outside the gene matches: 0. The germline gives CDR1 SGHTA, CDR2 FQGTGA. The CDR3 DNA follows: TGTGCCAGCAGCTTAACGGGACAGAATTCACCCCTCCACTTT. Translation: CASSLTGQNSPLHF.

V gene TRBV19 combines with J gene TRBJ1-5; 7 bases fit TRBD1. With 6 bases clipped from V and 6 bases from J, the junction kept 5 bases outside the gene matches. The CDR3 is 13 amino acids. Germline V CDR1 and CDR2: LNHDA, SQIVND (reference sequence). This CDR3 is CASRGTAGQPQHF. CDR3 bases: TGTGCCAGTAGAGGGACAGCCGGTCAGCCCCAGCATTTT.

The CDR3 spells CASSRSNTEAFF. DNA for the CDR3: TGCGCCAGCAGCCGGAGTAACACTGAAGCTTTCTTT. This chain links TRBV5-1 with TRBJ1-1, with D unresolved. The V end lost 4 bases, the J end lost 2 bases, and 6 bases lay between the germline ends. The CDR3 loop spans 12 amino acids. Germline V gives CDR1 SGHRS, CDR2 YFSETQ. Based on the CDR3 plus reference TRBV5-1 and TRBJ1-1, the full variable domain is KAGVTQTPRYLIKTRGQQVTLSCSPISGHRSVSWYQQTPGQGLQFLFEYFSETQRNKGNFPGRFSGRQFSNSRSEMNVSTLELGDSALYLCASSRSNTEAFFGQGTRLTVV.

J is TRBJ2-7 and V is TRBV28; 7 bases fit TRBD1. The germline V gene encodes CDR1 MDHEN and CDR2 SYDVKM. This CDR3 has 12 residues. The junction had 4 bases not matched to a gene; V was cut back by 8 bases and J by 3 bases. The CDR3 spells CASAGTDYEQYV. The CDR3 coding sequence is TGTGCCAGCGCCGGGACAGACTACGAGCAGTACGTC.